This TCR beta chain was captured in a study of T cells in Graves' hyperthyroidism and ophthalmopathy. The study's findings and limits: Most clonotypes expanded in the thyroid (above 0.001) were also present in blood.

The CDR3 regions of TCR beta were amplified from RNA transcripts. The TCR CDR3 was amplified in a first-round RT-PCR using the HTBI primer set. TCRdb passed the multiplex PCR reads through MiXCR, listing each CDR3 protein once. The sample gives approximately 400,000 distinct CDR3 sequences, 15% to 19% of which show up once; roughly 13% is in the top ten. The study defined stable Graves' hyperthyroidism as no ophthalmopathy progression within 18 months. This clonotype was recorded a few times. The antigen is undetermined. Germline values: CDR1 LGHNT, CDR2 FRNRAP. V dropped 0 bases and J dropped 0; count of bases not matched to a gene: 11. This CDR3 spans 20 amino acids.

This TCR came from a young woman with Graves' hyperthyroidism. Sequenced: blood. The rearrangement links TRBV12-5 to TRBJ2-1; 10 bases align to TRBD2. The CDR3, as DNA: TGTGCTAGTGGTTTGGTACGGGCTAGCGGGGGCCCGAGCTCCTACAATGAGCAGTTCTTC. Translating gives CASGLVRASGGPSSYNEQFF.